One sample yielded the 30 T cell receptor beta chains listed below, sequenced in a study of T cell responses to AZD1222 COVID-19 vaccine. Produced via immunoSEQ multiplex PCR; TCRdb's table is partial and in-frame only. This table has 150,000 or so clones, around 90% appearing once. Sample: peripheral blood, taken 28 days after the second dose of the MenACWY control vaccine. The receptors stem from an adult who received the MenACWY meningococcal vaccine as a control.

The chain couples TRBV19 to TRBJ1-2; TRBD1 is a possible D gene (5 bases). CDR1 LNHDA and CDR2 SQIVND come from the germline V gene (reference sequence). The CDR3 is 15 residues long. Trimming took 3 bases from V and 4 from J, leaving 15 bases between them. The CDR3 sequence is CASSIGGAALYGYTF. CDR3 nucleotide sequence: TGTGCCAGTAGTATCGGAGGGGCAGCCCTCTATGGCTACACCTTC.

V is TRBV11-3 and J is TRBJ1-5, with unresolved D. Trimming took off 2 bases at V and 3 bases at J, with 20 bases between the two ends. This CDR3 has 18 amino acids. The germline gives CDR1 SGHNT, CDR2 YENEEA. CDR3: CASSLTGIGQLVNQPQHF. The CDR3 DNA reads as TGTGCCAGCAGCTTAACCGGGATCGGTCAACTAGTCAATCAGCCCCAGCATTTT. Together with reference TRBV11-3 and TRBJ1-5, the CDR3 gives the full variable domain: EAGVVQSPRYKIIEKKQPVAFWCNPISGHNTLYWYLQNLGQGPELLIRYENEEAVDDSQLPKDRFSAERLKGVDSTLKIQPAELGDSAVYLCASSLTGIGQLVNQPQHFGDGTRLSIL.

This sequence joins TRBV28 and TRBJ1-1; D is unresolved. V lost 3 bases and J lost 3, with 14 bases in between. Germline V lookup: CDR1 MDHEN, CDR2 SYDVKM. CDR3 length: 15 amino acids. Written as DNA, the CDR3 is TGTGCCAGCAGTTTGCATGGCGGTGAGGACACTGAAGCTTTCTTT. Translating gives CASSLHGGEDTEAFF.

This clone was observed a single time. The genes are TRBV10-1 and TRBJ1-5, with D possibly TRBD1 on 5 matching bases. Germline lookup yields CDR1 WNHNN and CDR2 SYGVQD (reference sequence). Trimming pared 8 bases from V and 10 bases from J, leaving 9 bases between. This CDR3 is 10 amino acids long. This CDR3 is CASGRGPQHF. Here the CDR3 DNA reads TGCGCCAGCGGTAGGGGCCCCCAGCATTTT.

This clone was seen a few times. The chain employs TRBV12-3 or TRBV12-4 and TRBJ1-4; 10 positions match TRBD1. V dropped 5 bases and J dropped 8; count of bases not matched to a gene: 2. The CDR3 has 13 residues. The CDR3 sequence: CASSGQGDEKLFF. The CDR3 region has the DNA TGTGCCAGCAGTGGACAGGGGGACGAAAAACTGTTTTTT.

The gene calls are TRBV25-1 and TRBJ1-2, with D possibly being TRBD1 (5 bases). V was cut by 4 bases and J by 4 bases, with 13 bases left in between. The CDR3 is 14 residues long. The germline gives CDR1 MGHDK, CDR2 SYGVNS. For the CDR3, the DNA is TGTGCCAGCAGTGGGACACGACGGGGCTATGGCTACACCTTC. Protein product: CASSGTRRGYGYTF.

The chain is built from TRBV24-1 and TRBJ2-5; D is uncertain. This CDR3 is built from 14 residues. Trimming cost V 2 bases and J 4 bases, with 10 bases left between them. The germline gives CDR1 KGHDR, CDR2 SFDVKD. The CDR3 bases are TGTGCCACCAGTGATTCGGTTCGATTAGAGACCCAGTACTTC. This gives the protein CATSDSVRLETQYF.

DNA of the CDR3: TGTGCCTGGAGGACGATCCCGGGACAGGGGGCAAGGTTTGTCACCGGGGAGCTGTTTTTT. This sequence encodes CAWRTIPGQGARFVTGELFF. The chain combines TRBV30 with TRBJ2-2; 12 bases align to TRBD1. The CDR3 spans 20 residues. Per germline, CDR1 GTSNPN and CDR2 SVGIG (reference sequence). V trimming: 3 bases; J trimming: 4 bases; junction bases outside the gene matches: 18.

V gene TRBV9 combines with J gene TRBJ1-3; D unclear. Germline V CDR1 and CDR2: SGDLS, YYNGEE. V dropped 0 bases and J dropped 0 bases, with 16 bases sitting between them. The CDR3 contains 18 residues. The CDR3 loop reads CASSVAPISSFSGNTIYF. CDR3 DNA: TGTGCCAGCAGCGTAGCTCCCATCTCCTCATTCTCTGGAAACACCATATATTTT. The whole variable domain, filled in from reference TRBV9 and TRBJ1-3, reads DSGVTQTPKHLITATGQRVTLRCSPRSGDLSVYWYQQSLDQGLQFLIQYYNGEERAKGNILERFSAQQFPDLHSELNLSSLELGDSALYFCASSVAPISSFSGNTIYFGEGSWLTVV.

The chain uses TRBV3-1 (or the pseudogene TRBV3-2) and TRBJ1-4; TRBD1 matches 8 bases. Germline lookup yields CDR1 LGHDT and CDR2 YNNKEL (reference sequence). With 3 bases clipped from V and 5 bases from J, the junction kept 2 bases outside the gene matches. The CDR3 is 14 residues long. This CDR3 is CASSQDRVNEKLFF. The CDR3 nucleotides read TGTGCCAGCAGCCAGGACAGGGTAAATGAAAAACTGTTTTTT.

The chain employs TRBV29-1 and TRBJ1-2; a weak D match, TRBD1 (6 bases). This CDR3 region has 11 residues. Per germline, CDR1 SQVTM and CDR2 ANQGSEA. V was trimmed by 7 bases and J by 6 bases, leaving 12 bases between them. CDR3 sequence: CSGGREDGYTF. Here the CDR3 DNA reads TGCAGCGGGGGGCGCGAGGATGGCTACACCTTC.

The CDR3 loop is CASTSGLAGVNEQFF. In nucleotides, the CDR3 is TGTGCCAGCACCTCGGGACTAGCGGGAGTAAATGAGCAGTTCTTC. This rearrangement joins TRBV7-2 to TRBJ2-1; 14 nucleotides line up with TRBD2. The CDR3 is made up of 15 amino acids. Per germline, CDR1 SGHTA and CDR2 FQGNSA. V was pared by 7 bases and J by 7 bases, with 6 bases of the junction left unmatched.

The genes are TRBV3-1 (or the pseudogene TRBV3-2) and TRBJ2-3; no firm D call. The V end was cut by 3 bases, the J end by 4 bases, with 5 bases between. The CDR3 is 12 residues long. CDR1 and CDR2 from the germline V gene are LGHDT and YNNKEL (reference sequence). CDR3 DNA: TGTGCCAGCAGCCATAGATCAGATACGCAGTATTTT. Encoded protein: CASSHRSDTQYF.

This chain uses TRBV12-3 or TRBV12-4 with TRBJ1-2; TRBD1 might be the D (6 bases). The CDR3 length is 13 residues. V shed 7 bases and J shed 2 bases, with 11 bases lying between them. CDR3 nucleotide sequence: TGTGCCAGCACCCAACAGGGAAACTATGGCTACACCTTC. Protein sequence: CASTQQGNYGYTF.

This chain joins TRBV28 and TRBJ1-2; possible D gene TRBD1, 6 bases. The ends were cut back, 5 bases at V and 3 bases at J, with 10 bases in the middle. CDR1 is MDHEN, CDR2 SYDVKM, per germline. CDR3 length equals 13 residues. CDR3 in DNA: TGTGCCAGCAGTGCAGGGGAGCACTATGGCTACACCTTC. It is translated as CASSAGEHYGYTF.

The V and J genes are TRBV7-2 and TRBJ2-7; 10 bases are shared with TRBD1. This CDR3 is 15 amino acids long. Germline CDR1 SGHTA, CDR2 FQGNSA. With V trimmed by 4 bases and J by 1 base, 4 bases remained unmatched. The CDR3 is CASSSGQGGSYEQYF. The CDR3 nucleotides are TGTGCCAGCAGCTCCGGACAGGGGGGGTCCTACGAGCAGTACTTC.

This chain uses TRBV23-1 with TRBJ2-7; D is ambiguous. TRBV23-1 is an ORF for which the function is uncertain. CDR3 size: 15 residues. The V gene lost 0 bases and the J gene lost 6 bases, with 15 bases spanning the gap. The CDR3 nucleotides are TGCGCCAGCAGTCAATCTACCCACCACCGGCTCGAGCAGTACTTC. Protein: CASSQSTHHRLEQYF.

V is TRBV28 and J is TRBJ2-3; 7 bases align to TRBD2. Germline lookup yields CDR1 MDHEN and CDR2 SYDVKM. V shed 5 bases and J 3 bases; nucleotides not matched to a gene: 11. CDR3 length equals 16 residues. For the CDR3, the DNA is TGTGCCAGCAGTCCTCTAGGTCGGGGGGTGACAGATACGCAGTATTTT. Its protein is CASSPLGRGVTDTQYF.

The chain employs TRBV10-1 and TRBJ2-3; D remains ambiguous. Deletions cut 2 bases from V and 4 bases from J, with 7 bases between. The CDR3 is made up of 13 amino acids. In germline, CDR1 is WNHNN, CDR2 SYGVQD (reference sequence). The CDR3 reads CASSEGLADTQYF. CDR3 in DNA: TGCGCCAGCAGTGAGGGCTTAGCAGATACGCAGTATTTT.

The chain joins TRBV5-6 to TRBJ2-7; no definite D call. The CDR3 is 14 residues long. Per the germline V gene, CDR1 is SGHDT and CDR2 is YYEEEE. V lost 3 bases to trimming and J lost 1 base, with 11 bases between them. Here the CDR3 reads CASSSARPSYEQYF. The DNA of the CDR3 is TGTGCCAGCAGCTCCGCCCGGCCATCCTACGAGCAGTACTTC.

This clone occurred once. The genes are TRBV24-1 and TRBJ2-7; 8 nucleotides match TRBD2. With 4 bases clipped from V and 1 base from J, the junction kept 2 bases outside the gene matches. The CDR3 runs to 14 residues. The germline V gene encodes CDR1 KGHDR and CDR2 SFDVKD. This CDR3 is CATSDLAGSYEQYF. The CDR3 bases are TGTGCCACCAGTGACCTAGCGGGTTCCTACGAGCAGTACTTC.

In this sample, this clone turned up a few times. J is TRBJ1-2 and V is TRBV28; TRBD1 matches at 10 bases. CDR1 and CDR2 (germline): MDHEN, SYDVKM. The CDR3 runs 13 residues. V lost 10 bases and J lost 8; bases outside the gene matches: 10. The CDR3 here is CATLGQGLRGYTF. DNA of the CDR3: TGTGCCACCCTGGGACAGGGGTTGCGGGGCTACACCTTC.

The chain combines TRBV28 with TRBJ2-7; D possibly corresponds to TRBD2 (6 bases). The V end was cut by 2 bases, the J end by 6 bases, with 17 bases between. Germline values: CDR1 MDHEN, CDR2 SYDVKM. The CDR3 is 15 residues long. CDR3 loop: CASSLRLGSRTEQYF. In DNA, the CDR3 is TGTGCCAGCAGTTTACGTCTCGGGAGTCGGACCGAGCAGTACTTC.

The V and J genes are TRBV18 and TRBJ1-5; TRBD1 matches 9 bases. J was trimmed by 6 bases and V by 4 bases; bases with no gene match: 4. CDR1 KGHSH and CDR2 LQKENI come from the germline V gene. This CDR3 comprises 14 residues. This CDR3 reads CASSQQGARQPQHF. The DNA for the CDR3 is TGTGCCAGCTCACAACAGGGGGCCCGTCAGCCCCAGCATTTT.

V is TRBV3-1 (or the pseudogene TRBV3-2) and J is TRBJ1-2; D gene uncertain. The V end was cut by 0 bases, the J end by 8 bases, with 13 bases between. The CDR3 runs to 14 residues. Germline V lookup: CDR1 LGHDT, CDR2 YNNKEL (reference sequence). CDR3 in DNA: TGTGCCAGCAGCCAAGATCTGGGTTCGTGGGGCTACACCTTC. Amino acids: CASSQDLGSWGYTF.

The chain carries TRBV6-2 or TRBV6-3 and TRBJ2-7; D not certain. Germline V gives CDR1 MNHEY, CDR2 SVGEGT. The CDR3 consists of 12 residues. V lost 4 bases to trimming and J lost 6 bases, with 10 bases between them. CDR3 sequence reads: CASSFYRAEQYF. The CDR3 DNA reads TGTGCCAGCAGTTTCTACCGGGCCGAGCAGTACTTC.

For the CDR3, the DNA is TGTGCCAGCAGTGACGACATCACCGGGGAGCTGTTTTTT. Translating it yields CASSDDITGELFF. The chain uses TRBV2 and TRBJ2-2, with no clear D. Germline CDR1 is SNHLY and CDR2 is FYNNEI. This CDR3 contains 13 residues. The V end lost 3 bases, the J end lost 4 bases, and 6 bases lay between the germline ends.

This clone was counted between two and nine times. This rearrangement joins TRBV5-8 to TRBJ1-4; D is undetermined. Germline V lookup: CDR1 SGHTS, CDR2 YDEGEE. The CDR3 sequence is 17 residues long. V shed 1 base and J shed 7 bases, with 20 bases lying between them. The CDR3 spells CASSLTVSAGGTEKLFF. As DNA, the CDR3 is TGTGCCAGCAGCTTGACAGTTTCGGCAGGCGGTACTGAAAAACTGTTTTTT.

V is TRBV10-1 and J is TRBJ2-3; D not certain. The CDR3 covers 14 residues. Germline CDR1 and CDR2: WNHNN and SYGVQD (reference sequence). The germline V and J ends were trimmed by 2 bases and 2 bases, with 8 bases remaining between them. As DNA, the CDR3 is TGCGCCAGCAGTGAGGCGCTTACCACAGATACGCAGTATTTT. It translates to CASSEALTTDTQYF.

CDR3 loop: CASSPPGPYGADTQYF. CDR3 sequence (DNA): TGTGCCAGCTCACCACCGGGCCCGTACGGTGCAGATACGCAGTATTTT. The chain has TRBV18 and TRBJ2-3; D remains unclear. The CDR3 totals 16 residues. Germline CDR1 is KGHSH and CDR2 is LQKENI. V was trimmed by 0 bases and J by 4 bases, leaving 14 bases between them.